Following are 25 T cell receptor beta chains from one sample sequenced in a study of blood T cell repertoires in COVID-19. Here immunoSEQ multiplex PCR was the method, and the copy in TCRdb shows in-frame clones only, minus some. The sample has 110,000 to 150,000 clones, roughly 84% seen once. The sequencing input was PBMCs or T cells enriched from blood (not recorded which). All receptors derive from a man aged 35 to 55 with acute COVID-19.

The chain has TRBV7-2 and TRBJ1-6, with TRBD1 identical over 8 bases. V shed 3 bases, J shed 7 bases, and the junction held 14 bases outside the gene matches. Per germline, CDR1 SGHTA and CDR2 FQGNSA. The CDR3 length is 18 residues. In DNA form, the CDR3 reads TGTGCCAGCAGCTTTCAAATGGACAGGGTAAGAGGCAATTCACCCCTCCACTTT. Amino acids: CASSFQMDRVRGNSPLHF.

The chain combines TRBV28 with TRBJ2-5; tentative D call: TRBD1 (5 bases). This CDR3 has 15 residues. Per the germline V gene, CDR1 is MDHEN and CDR2 is SYDVKM. V was trimmed by 4 bases and J by 5 bases, leaving 17 bases between them. The CDR3 DNA follows: TGTGCCAGCAGTTCCATGGAAGGGGCACGGGAGACCCAGTACTTC. This sequence encodes CASSSMEGARETQYF.

The V gene is TRBV13, the J gene TRBJ2-1, with 10 bases matching TRBD2. The CDR3 has 15 amino acids. Trimming at V came to 5 bases and at J to 4 bases, leaving 5 bases not matched to a gene. CDR1 PRHDT and CDR2 FYEKMQ come from the germline V gene (reference sequence). The CDR3: CASSPTSGAYNEQFF. CDR3 coding DNA: TGTGCCAGCAGCCCAACTAGCGGGGCTTACAATGAGCAGTTCTTC.

CDR3: CASSLRRGSHYEQYF. For the CDR3, the DNA is TGCGCCAGCAGCTTGCGCCGAGGCAGTCACTACGAGCAGTACTTC. V gene TRBV5-1 combines with J gene TRBJ2-7; no clear D. Germline-derived CDR1 and CDR2 are SGHRS and YFSETQ. CDR3 length: 15 residues. The V gene lost 1 base and the J gene lost 3 bases, with 14 bases spanning the gap. Together with reference TRBV5-1 and TRBJ2-7, the CDR3 gives the full variable domain: KAGVTQTPRYLIKTRGQQVTLSCSPISGHRSVSWYQQTPGQGLQFLFEYFSETQRNKGNFPGRFSGRQFSNSRSEMNVSTLELGDSALYLCASSLRRGSHYEQYFGPGTRLTVT.

The chain has TRBV5-4 and TRBJ2-2; TRBD2 agrees at 10 bases. The germline CDR1 and CDR2 sequences are SGHNT and YYREEE (reference sequence). V lost 4 bases and J lost 5; bases outside the gene matches: 8. This CDR3 is 16 amino acids long. As DNA, the CDR3 is TGTGCCAGCAGCAACCGGGGACTAGCGATGACCGGGGAGCTGTTTTTT. Its translation is CASSNRGLAMTGELFF.

In its sample, this clone was seen once. The gene calls are TRBV19 and TRBJ1-6; 8 bases agree with TRBD1. Germline CDR1 reads LNHDA; CDR2 reads SQIVND (reference sequence). Trimming cost V 5 bases and J 9 bases; bases outside gene matches: 9. The CDR3 is made up of 15 amino acids. The DNA for the CDR3 is TGTGCCAGTAGTCCCCCAGGGGGCGGCATTTCACCCCTCCACTTT. Its translation: CASSPPGGGISPLHF. The variable domain in full, with the rest retrieved from reference TRBV19 and TRBJ1-6, is DGGITQSPKYLFRKEGQNVTLSCEQNLNHDAMYWYRQDPGQGLRLIYYSQIVNDFQKGDIAEGYSVSREKKESFPLTVTSAQKNPTAFYLCASSPPGGGISPLHFGNGTRLTVT.

The count of this clone is one. V gene TRBV7-2 combines with J gene TRBJ1-4, with no clear D. V was shortened by 2 bases and J by 3 bases, with 7 bases between the two germline ends. The germline V gene encodes CDR1 SGHTA and CDR2 FQGNSA. The CDR3 is 14 residues long. CDR3 protein: CASSLTDPNEKLFF. For the CDR3, the DNA is TGTGCCAGCAGCTTAACAGACCCTAATGAAAAACTGTTTTTT.

The rearrangement joins TRBV9 to TRBJ2-3; D perhaps matches TRBD2 (6 bases). Trimming removed 0 bases at V and 1 base at J, with 12 bases between. CDR3 length: 16 residues. CDR1 SGDLS and CDR2 YYNGEE come from the germline V gene. Written as DNA, the CDR3 is TGTGCCAGCAGCGTAGCCGGGACTGGTCGCACAGATACGCAGTATTTT. Protein sequence: CASSVAGTGRTDTQYF. Drawing the rest from reference TRBV9 and TRBJ2-3, the complete variable domain is DSGVTQTPKHLITATGQRVTLRCSPRSGDLSVYWYQQSLDQGLQFLIQYYNGEERAKGNILERFSAQQFPDLHSELNLSSLELGDSALYFCASSVAGTGRTDTQYFGPGTRLTVL.

The chain links TRBV11-2 to TRBJ2-1; tentatively, D is TRBD2 (6 bases). Germline lookup yields CDR1 SGHAT and CDR2 FQNNGV. Trimming left V 3 bases short and J 10 bases short, with 13 bases between. The CDR3 consists of 13 residues. This CDR3 reads CASSFGGAGEQFF. Here the CDR3 DNA reads TGTGCCAGCAGCTTCGGCGGGGCTGGGGAGCAGTTCTTC. The whole variable domain, remainder taken from reference TRBV11-2 and TRBJ2-1, is EAGVAQSPRYKIIEKRQSVAFWCNPISGHATLYWYQQILGQGPKLLIQFQNNGVVDDSQLPKDRFSAERLKGVDSTLKIQPAKLEDSAVYLCASSFGGAGEQFFGPGTRLTVL.

V usage is TRBV28 and J usage is TRBJ2-2; 7 bases agree with TRBD2. CDR1 MDHEN and CDR2 SYDVKM come from the germline V gene. Trimming removed 4 bases from V and 4 bases from J; junction bases left unmatched: 9. This CDR3 is 16 amino acids long. CDR3 amino acids: CASSSAGDGGTGELFF. The CDR3 coding sequence is TGTGCCAGCAGTTCGGCGGGAGACGGCGGCACCGGGGAGCTGTTTTTT.

This chain connects TRBV28 to TRBJ2-5; possibly TRBD2 for D (5 bases). The CDR3 sequence is 13 residues long. The V and J ends lost 3 bases and 5 bases respectively, with 10 bases between them. The germline CDR1 and CDR2 sequences are MDHEN and SYDVKM. CDR3 sequence (DNA): TGTGCCAGCAGTTTTGGAGGTCTTGAGACCCAGTACTTC. This gives the protein CASSFGGLETQYF.

The rearrangement links TRBV5-1 to TRBJ1-1; unclear D gene. The CDR3 has 15 amino acids. Germline CDR1 is SGHRS and CDR2 is YFSETQ. V lost 1 base and J 2 bases, leaving 12 bases between the germline ends. This chain's CDR3 is CASSLRVGGNTEAFF. The CDR3 DNA sequence: TGCGCCAGCAGCTTGAGGGTGGGAGGTAACACTGAAGCTTTCTTT.

The chain employs TRBV10-2 and TRBJ2-1; the D gene is possibly TRBD2 (6 bases). V was clipped by 7 bases and J by 5 bases, with 21 bases between them. Germline CDR1 WSHSY, CDR2 SAAADI. The CDR3 loop spans 16 amino acids. CDR3 in amino acids: CASTHSGQMGNNEQFF. CDR3 nucleotide sequence: TGCGCCAGCACTCACAGCGGGCAAATGGGAAACAATGAGCAGTTCTTC.

The chain employs TRBV6-1 and TRBJ2-7, with TRBD1 identical over 7 bases. V was clipped by 5 bases and J by 2 bases; unmatched bases: 6. The V gene's germline CDR1 is MNHNS and CDR2 SASEGT. This CDR3 comprises 14 residues. CDR3: CASSWLTGTYEQYF. The CDR3 DNA reads TGTGCCAGCAGTTGGTTGACAGGGACCTACGAGCAGTACTTC.

The rearrangement joins TRBV14 to TRBJ1-1, with D hard to call. With 3 bases removed from V and 11 bases from J, the gap between germline ends came to 13 bases. Germline assignment: CDR1 SGHDN and CDR2 FVKESK. CDR3 size: 12 residues. The CDR3 region is CASSHFGEEAFF. The CDR3 DNA reads TGTGCCAGCAGCCATTTTGGGGAGGAGGCTTTCTTT.

This clone was counted at least ten times. The chain employs TRBV6-2 or TRBV6-3 and TRBJ2-2; D unresolved. The V gene's germline CDR1 is MNHEY and CDR2 SVGEGT. The CDR3 contains 13 residues. Between the trimmed V and J ends, which lost 0 bases and 7 bases, there was a span of 6 bases. The CDR3 sequence is CASSYSRVGELFF. CDR3 coding DNA: TGTGCCAGCAGTTACTCCCGTGTCGGGGAGCTGTTTTTT.

CDR3 region: CSASSDSRTGELFF. CDR3 nucleotides: TGCAGTGCTAGTAGTGACAGTAGGACCGGGGAGCTGTTTTTT. J is TRBJ2-2 and V is TRBV20-1; TRBD1 is a possible D gene (5 bases). CDR1 and CDR2 (germline): DFQATT, SNEGSKA (reference sequence). The CDR3 consists of 14 residues. Trimming cost V 3 bases and J 5 bases, with 13 bases left between them.

The chain joins TRBV5-1 to TRBJ2-1; 7 nucleotides align to TRBD2. Trimming cost V 5 bases and J 7 bases; bases outside gene matches: 12. Germline CDR1 reads SGHRS; CDR2 reads YFSETQ. This CDR3 contains 15 residues. For the CDR3, the DNA is TGCGCCAGCAGGTCTAGCGGTGGGGAAAGTAATGAGCAGTTCTTC. Translated: CASRSSGGESNEQFF. The full variable domain, rest sourced from reference TRBV5-1 and TRBJ2-1, is KAGVTQTPRYLIKTRGQQVTLSCSPISGHRSVSWYQQTPGQGLQFLFEYFSETQRNKGNFPGRFSGRQFSNSRSEMNVSTLELGDSALYLCASRSSGGESNEQFFGPGTRLTVL.

The rearrangement links TRBV7-9 to TRBJ2-1, with D possibly being TRBD1 (7 bases). The germline V and J ends were trimmed by 5 bases and 2 bases, with 13 bases remaining between them. Germline V gene lookup returns CDR1 SEHNR and CDR2 FQNEAQ (reference sequence). This CDR3 has 15 residues. CDR3 loop: CASSVQGGAYNEQFF. The DNA of the CDR3 is TGTGCCAGCAGCGTGCAGGGGGGAGCCTACAATGAGCAGTTCTTC.

The chain recombines TRBV7-9 with TRBJ1-1; 7 nucleotides match TRBD1. The CDR3 totals 13 residues. From germline, CDR1 is SEHNR and CDR2 FQNEAQ (reference sequence). V trimming: 1 base; J trimming: 6 bases; junction bases outside the gene matches: 2. The CDR3 nucleotides read TGTGCCAGCAGCTTAGGGACAGGCGCTGAAGCTTTCTTT. Amino acid sequence: CASSLGTGAEAFF.

The CDR3 loop is CASSGYKGESEQFF. The CDR3 nucleotides read TGTGCCAGCAGCGGATACAAGGGGGAAAGTGAGCAGTTCTTC. The genes are TRBV5-4 and TRBJ2-1; D is perhaps TRBD1 (6 bases). The ends were cut back, 4 bases at V and 9 bases at J, with 17 bases in the middle. The CDR3 has 14 residues. Germline V gene data show CDR1 as SGHNT and CDR2 as YYREEE (reference sequence). The complete variable domain, with remaining parts taken from reference TRBV5-4 and TRBJ2-1, reads ETGVTQSPTHLIKTRGQQVTLRCSSQSGHNTVSWYQQALGQGPQFIFQYYREEENGRGNFPPRFSGLQFPNYSSELNVNALELDDSALYLCASSGYKGESEQFFGPGTRLTVL.

The rearrangement links TRBV10-3 to TRBJ2-3, with 11 nucleotides matching TRBD2. V shed 6 bases and J 2 bases; nucleotides not matched to a gene: 13. The CDR3 spans 18 residues. CDR1 is ENHRY and CDR2 is SYGVKD in the germline V gene. CDR3 coding DNA: TGTGCCATCAGCCTTGGCCGGGGGACTAGCGGAGACACAGATACGCAGTATTTT. Translating it yields CAISLGRGTSGDTDTQYF.

This sequence joins TRBV19 and TRBJ2-1; D possibly corresponds to TRBD2 (5 bases). The CDR3 has 11 amino acids. Per germline, CDR1 LNHDA and CDR2 SQIVND (reference sequence). Trimming cost V 9 bases and J 7 bases, with 10 bases left between them. CDR3 region: CASGDGNEQFF. The CDR3 region has the DNA TGTGCCAGCGGGGATGGGAATGAGCAGTTCTTC.

This clone was counted a few times. The gene calls are TRBV3-1 (or the pseudogene TRBV3-2) and TRBJ1-1; 7 nucleotides align to TRBD1. Unmatched junction bases numbered 6, after V lost 5 bases and J lost 3 bases. The CDR3 totals 14 residues. The germline CDR1 and CDR2 sequences are LGHDT and YNNKEL (reference sequence). Here the CDR3 reads CASSNTGADTEAFF. Here the CDR3 DNA reads TGTGCCAGCAGCAATACAGGGGCAGACACTGAAGCTTTCTTT.

In its sample, this clone was seen many times. V and J are TRBV6-5 and TRBJ2-1, with TRBD2 as a possible D gene (6 bases). V dropped 6 bases and J dropped 7 bases, with 13 bases sitting between them. The CDR3 has 13 amino acids. Germline-derived CDR1 and CDR2 are MNHEY and SVGAGI. CDR3 amino acids: CASRPSSENEQFF. DNA for the CDR3: TGTGCCAGCAGGCCTTCTAGCGAGAATGAGCAGTTCTTC.